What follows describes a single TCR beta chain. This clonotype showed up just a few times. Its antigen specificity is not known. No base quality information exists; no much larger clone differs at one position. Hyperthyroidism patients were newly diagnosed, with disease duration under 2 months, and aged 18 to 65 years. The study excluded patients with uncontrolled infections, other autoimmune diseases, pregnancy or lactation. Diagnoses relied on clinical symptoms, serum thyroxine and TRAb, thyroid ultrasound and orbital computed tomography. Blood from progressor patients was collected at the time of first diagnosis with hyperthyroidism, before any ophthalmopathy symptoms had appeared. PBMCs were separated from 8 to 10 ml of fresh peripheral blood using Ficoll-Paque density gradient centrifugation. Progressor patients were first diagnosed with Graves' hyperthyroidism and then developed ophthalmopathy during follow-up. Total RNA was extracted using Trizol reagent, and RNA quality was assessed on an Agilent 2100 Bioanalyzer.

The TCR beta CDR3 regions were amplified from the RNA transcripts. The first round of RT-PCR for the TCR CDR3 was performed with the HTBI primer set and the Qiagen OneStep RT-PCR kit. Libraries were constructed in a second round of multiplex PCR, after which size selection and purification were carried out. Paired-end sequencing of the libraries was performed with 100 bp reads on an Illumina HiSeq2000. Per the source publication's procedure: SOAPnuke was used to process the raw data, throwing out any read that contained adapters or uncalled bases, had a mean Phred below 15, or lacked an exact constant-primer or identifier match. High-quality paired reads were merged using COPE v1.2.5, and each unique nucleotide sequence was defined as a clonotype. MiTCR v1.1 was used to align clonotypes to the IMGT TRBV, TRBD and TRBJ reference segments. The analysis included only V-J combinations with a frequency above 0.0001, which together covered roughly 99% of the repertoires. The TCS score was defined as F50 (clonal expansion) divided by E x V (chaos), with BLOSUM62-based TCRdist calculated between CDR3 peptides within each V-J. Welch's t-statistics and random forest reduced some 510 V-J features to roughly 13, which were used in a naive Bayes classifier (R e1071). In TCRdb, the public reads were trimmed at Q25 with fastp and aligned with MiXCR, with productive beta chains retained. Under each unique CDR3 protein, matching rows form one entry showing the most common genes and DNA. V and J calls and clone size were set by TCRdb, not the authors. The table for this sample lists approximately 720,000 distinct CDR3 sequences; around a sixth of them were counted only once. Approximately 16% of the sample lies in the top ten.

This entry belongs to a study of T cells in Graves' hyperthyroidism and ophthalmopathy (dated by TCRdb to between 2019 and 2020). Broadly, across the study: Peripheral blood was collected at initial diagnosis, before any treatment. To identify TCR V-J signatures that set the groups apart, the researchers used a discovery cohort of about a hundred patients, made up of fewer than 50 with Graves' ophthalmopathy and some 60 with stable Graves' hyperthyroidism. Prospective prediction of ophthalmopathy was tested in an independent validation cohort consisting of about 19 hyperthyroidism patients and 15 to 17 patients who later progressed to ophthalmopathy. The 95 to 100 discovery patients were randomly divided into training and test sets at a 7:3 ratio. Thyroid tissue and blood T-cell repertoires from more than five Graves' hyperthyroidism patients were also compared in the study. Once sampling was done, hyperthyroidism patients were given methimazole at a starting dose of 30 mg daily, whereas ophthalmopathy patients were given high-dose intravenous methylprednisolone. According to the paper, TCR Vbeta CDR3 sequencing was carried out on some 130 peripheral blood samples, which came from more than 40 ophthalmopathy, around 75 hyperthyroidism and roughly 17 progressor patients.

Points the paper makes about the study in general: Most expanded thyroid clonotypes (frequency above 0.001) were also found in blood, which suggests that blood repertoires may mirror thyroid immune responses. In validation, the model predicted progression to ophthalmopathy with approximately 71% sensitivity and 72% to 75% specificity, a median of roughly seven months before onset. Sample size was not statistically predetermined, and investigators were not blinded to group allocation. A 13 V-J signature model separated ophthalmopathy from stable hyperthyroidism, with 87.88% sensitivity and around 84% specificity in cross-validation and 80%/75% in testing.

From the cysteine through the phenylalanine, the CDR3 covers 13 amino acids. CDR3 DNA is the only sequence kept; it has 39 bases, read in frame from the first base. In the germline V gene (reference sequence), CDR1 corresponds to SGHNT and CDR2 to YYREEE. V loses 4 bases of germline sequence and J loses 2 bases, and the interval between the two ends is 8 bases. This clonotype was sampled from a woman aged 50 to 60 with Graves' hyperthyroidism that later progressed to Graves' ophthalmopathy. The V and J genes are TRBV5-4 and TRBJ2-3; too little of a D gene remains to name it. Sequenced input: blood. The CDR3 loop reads CASSQWNTDTQYF. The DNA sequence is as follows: TGTGCCAGCAGCCAATGGAACACAGATACGCAGTATTTT.